This T cell receptor beta chain was sequenced during a study of blood T cells in healthy people across ages. A second PCR, run for roughly 7 to 11 cycles, used a sample-barcoded 5' primer plus a J-beta primer mix. Carrying 12 random nucleotides, a template-switch adaptor labeled each individual cDNA molecule. Via MiXCR, TCRdb re-called the 5' RACE reads, giving one row per CDR3 protein. The table has about 510,000 distinct CDR3 sequences, roughly a quarter seen once; the top ten hold 3% to 4%. Germline CDR1 SGHAT, CDR2 FQNNGV. The CDR3 extends over 15 amino acids. In the case of this clonotype: Mismatch with germline at one junction end may stem from a read error.

This sample also appeared in a second study, on T cells of mothers and their children.

The receptor's source is a boy aged 2-9 years in good health. The sequenced sample consisted of blood. The chain is built from TRBV11-2 and TRBJ1-4; tentative D call: TRBD1 (5 bases). The CDR3 protein is CASSYTGYSNEELFF. DNA for the CDR3: TGTGCCAGCAGTTATACAGGCTACTCGAATGAAGAACTGTTTTTT. Full variable domain (outside the CDR3, taken from reference TRBV11-2 and TRBJ1-4): EAGVAQSPRYKIIEKRQSVAFWCNPISGHATLYWYQQILGQGPKLLIQFQNNGVVDDSQLPKDRFSAERLKGVDSTLKIQPAKLEDSAVYLCASSYTGYSNEELFFGSGTQLSVL.